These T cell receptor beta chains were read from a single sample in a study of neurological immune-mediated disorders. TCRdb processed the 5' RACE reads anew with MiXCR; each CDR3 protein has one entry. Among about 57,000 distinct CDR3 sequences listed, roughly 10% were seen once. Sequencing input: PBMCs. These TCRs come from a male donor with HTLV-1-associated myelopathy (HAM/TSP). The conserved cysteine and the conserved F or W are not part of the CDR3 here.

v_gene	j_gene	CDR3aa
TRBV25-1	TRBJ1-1	ASSDFGVVENTEAF
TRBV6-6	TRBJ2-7	ASSATGTKPYEQY
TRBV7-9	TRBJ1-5	ASSFEGRGNQPQH
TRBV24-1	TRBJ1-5	ATSGPTDNQPQH
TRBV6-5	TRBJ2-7	ASVGGHPTYEQY
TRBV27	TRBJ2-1	ASSLPSHRGRWYNEQF
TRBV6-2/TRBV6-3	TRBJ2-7	ASSYSIRRDEQY
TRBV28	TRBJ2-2	ASIVGTGGTGELF
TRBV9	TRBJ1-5	ASSEQGGGQPQH
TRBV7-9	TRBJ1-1	ASIRDRGAEAF
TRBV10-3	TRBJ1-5	AISKGTPSNQPQH
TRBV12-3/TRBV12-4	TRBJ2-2	ASSPGASDRTGELF
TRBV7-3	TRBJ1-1	ASSPTRGRTEAF
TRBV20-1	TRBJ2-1	SATSAGGLRNEQF
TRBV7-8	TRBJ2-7	ASSSTRVLEQY
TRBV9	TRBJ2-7	ASSVVGTSIEQY
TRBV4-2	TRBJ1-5	ASSQLDRRNQPQH
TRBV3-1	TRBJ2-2	ASTQVGAGGPRELF
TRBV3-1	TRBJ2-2	ASSQDLRLARTGELF
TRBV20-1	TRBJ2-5	SARDGGIQETQY
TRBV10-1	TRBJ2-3	ASSGLAGTDTQY
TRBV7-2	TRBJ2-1	ASLLTSGDLYEQF